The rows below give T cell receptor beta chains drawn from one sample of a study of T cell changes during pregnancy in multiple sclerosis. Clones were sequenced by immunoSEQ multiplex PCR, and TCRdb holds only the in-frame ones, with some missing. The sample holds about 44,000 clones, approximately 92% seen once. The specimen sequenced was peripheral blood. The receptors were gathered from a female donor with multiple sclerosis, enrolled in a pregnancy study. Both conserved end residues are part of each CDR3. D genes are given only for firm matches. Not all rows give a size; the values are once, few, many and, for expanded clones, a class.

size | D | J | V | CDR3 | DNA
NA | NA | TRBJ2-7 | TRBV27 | CASSLSRYEQYF | TGTGCCAGCAGTTTATCAAGGTACGAGCAGTACTTC
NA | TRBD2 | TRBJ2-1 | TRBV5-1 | CASSWSGRALNEQFF | TGCGCCAGCAGCTGGAGCGGGAGGGCCCTCAATGAGCAGTTCTTC
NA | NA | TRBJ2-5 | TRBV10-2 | CASSESEDWAWGETQYF | TGCGCCAGCAGTGAGTCCGAAGACTGGGCATGGGGGGAGACCCAGTACTTC
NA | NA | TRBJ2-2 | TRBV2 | CATTGGRGDTGELFF | TGTGCCACCACAGGGGGTCGGGGGGACACCGGGGAGCTGTTTTTT
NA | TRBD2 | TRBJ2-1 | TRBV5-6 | CASSLVRLAENNEQFF | TGTGCCAGCAGCTTGGTCCGGCTAGCGGAGAACAATGAGCAGTTCTTC
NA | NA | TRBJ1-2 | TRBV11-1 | CASSWQGVPDGYTF | TGTGCCAGCAGCTGGCAGGGAGTTCCTGATGGCTACACCTTC
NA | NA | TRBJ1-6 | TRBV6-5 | CASMAKGVDSPLHF | TGTGCCAGCATGGCCAAGGGGGTTGATTCACCCCTCCACTTT
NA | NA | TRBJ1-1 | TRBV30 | CACQRQTPEAFF | TGTGCCTGCCAACGACAGACCCCTGAAGCTTTCTTT
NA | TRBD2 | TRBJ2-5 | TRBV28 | CASSSASGNEETQYF | TGTGCCAGCAGTTCTGCTAGCGGGAACGAAGAGACCCAGTACTTC
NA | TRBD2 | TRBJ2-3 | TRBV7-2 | CASFGLAGGPPDTQYF | TGTGCCAGCTTCGGACTAGCGGGAGGTCCCCCAGATACGCAGTATTTT
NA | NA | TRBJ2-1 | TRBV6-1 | CASSEAAGLNEQFF | TGTGCCAGCAGTGAAGCGGCGGGGCTCAATGAGCAGTTCTTC
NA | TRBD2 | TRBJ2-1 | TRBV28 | CASSILAGEQFF | TGTGCCAGCAGTATACTAGCGGGAGAGCAGTTCTTC
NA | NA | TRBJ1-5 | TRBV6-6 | CASSYPGGKQTQHF | TGTGCCAGCAGTTACCCCGGTGGGAAGCAGACCCAGCATTTT
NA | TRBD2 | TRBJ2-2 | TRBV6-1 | CASRVSGRTTGELFF | TGTGCCAGCAGGGTCAGCGGGAGGACAACCGGGGAGCTGTTTTTT
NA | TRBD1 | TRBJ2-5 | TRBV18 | CASSPQGQTQETQYF | TGTGCCAGCTCACCCCAGGGACAGACCCAAGAGACCCAGTACTTC
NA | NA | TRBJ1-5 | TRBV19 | CASSYSFQPQHF | TGTGCCAGTAGTTATAGTTTTCAGCCCCAGCATTTT
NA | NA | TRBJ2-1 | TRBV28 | CASIGSSSYNEQFF | TGTGCCAGTATAGGATCGAGCTCCTACAATGAGCAGTTCTTC
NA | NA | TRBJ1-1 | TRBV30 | CAWAGQINTEAFF | TGTGCCTGGGCCGGACAAATTAACACTGAAGCTTTCTTT
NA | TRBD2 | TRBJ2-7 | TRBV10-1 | CASSESAGGGSEQYF | TGCGCCAGCAGTGAATCGGCGGGAGGTGGGTCCGAGCAGTACTTC
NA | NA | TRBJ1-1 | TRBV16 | CASSQSLIGGPLDTEAFF | TGTGCCAGCAGCCAATCCCTGATTGGGGGGCCACTTGACACTGAAGCTTTCTTT
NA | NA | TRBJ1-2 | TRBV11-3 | CASSLAYLGGYTF | TGTGCCAGCAGCTTAGCATATTTGGGGGGCTACACCTTC
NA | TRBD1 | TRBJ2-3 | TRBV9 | CASSPGTGDTQYF | TGTGCCAGCAGCCCCGGGACAGGGGATACGCAGTATTTT
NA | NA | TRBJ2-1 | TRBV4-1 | CASSQPTARFVYEQFF | TGCGCCAGCAGCCAACCCACAGCCCGGTTCGTGTATGAGCAGTTCTTC
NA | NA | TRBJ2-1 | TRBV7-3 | CASSSTREGTGNEQFF | TGTGCCAGCAGCTCGACTAGAGAGGGTACGGGCAATGAGCAGTTCTTC
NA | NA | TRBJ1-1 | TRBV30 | CAWSRGFEAFF | TGTGCCTGGAGTCGCGGGTTTGAAGCTTTCTTT
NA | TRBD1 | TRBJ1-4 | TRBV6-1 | CASSESEGQGNEKLFF | TGTGCCAGCAGTGAATCGGAGGGACAGGGGAATGAAAAACTGTTTTTT
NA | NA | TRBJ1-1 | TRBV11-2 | CASSYSSEAVNTEAFF | TGTGCCAGCAGCTACAGTTCCGAGGCAGTGAACACTGAAGCTTTCTTT
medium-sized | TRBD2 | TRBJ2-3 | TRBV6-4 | CASSERETDTQYF | TGTGCCAGCAGTGAGCGGGAGACAGATACGCAGTATTTT
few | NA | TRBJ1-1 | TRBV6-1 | CASSVGEGYGTEAFF | TGTGCCAGCAGTGTTGGAGAGGGGTATGGGACTGAAGCTTTCTTT
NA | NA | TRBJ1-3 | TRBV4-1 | CASSQAGSGNTIYF | TGCGCCAGCAGCCAAGCTGGGTCTGGAAACACCATATATTTT
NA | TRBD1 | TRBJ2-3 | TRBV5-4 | CASSLTQGAGTDTQYF | TGTGCCAGCAGCTTGACCCAGGGGGCCGGCACAGATACGCAGTATTTT
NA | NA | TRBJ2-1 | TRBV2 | CASKGTNTYNEQFF | TGTGCCAGCAAAGGGACGAACACCTACAATGAGCAGTTCTTC
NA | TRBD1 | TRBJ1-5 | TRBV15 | CATSRGWTGVYQPQHF | TGTGCCACCAGCAGAGGATGGACAGGGGTTTATCAGCCCCAGCATTTT
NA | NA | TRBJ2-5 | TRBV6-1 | CASRARETQYF | TGTGCCAGCAGGGCGAGGGAGACCCAGTACTTC
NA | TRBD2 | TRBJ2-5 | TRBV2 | CASSEPVAGAETQYF | TGTGCCAGCAGTGAACCGGTAGCGGGGGCAGAGACCCAGTACTTC
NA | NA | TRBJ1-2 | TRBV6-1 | CASSELPTGRDNYGYTF | TGTGCCAGCAGTGAACTACCGACAGGTCGGGATAACTATGGCTACACCTTC
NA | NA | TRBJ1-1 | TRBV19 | CASSLSGNTEAFF | TGTGCCAGTAGTCTTTCCGGGAACACTGAAGCTTTCTTT
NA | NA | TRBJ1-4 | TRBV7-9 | CAWGRGNEKLFF | TGTGCCTGGGGAAGGGGTAATGAAAAACTGTTTTTT
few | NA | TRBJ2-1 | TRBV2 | CASSEGLYNEQFF | TGTGCCAGCAGTGAAGGGCTATACAATGAGCAGTTCTTC
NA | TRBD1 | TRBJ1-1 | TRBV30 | CAWKRPRTGEVGAFF | TGTGCCTGGAAGCGGCCCCGGACAGGGGAAGTAGGGGCTTTCTTT
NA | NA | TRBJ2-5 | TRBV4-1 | CASSHGGRVGGQETQYF | TGCGCCAGCAGCCACGGAGGGAGAGTGGGGGGCCAAGAGACCCAGTACTTC
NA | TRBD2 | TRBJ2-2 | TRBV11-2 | CASTLTSGRDGGELFF | TGTGCCAGCACCTTGACTAGCGGGAGGGACGGCGGGGAGCTGTTTTTT